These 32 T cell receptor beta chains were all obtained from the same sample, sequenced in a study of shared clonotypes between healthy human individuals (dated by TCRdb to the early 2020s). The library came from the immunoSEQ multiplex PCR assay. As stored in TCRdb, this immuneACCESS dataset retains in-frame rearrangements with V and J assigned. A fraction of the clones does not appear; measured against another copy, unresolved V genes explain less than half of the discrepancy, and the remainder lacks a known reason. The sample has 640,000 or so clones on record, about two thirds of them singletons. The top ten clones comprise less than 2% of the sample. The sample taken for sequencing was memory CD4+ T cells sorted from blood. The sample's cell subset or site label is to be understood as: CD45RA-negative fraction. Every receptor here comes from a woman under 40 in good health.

The CDR3 is CASSPSGSGYNEQFF. Written as DNA, the CDR3 is TGTGCCAGCAGTCCAAGCGGGAGTGGGTACAATGAGCAGTTCTTC. The chain combines TRBV28 with TRBJ2-1; 8 bases align to TRBD2. V was pared by 5 bases and J by 4 bases, with 7 bases of the junction left unmatched. Germline V lookup: CDR1 MDHEN, CDR2 SYDVKM. The CDR3 has 15 amino acids.

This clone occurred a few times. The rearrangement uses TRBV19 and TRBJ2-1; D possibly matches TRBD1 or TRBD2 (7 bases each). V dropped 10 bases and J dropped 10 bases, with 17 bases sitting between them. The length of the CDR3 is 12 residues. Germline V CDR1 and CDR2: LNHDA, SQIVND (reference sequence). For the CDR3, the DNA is TGTGCCACCCAGGGGGAGGGGAGGGAGCAGTTCTTC. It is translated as CATQGEGREQFF.

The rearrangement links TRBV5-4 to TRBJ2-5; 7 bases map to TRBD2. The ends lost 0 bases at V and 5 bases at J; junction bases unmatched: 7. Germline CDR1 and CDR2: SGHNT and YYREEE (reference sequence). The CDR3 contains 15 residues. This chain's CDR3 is CASSLVPGGRETQYF. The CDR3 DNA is TGTGCCAGCAGCTTGGTTCCGGGAGGAAGGGAGACCCAGTACTTC.

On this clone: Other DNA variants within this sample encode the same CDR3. The CDR3 DNA reads TGTGCCAGCAGCTTGCAACGGGACTCCTACAATGAGCAGTTCTTC. It specifies CASSLQRDSYNEQFF. J is TRBJ2-1 and V is TRBV7-2, with a possible D match to TRBD2 (5 bases). Between the trimmed V and J ends, which lost 3 bases and 0 bases, there was a span of 9 bases. Germline V lookup: CDR1 SGHTA, CDR2 FQGNSA. The CDR3 is 15 residues long.

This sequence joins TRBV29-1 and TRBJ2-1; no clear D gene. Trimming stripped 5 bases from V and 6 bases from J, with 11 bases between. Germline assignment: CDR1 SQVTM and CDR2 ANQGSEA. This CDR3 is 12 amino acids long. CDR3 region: CSVNRVRNEQFF. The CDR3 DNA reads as TGCAGCGTTAATCGGGTCCGCAATGAGCAGTTCTTC.

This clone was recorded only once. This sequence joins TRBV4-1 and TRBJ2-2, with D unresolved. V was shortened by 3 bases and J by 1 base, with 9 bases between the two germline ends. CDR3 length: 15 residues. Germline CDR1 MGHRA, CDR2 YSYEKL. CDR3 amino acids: CASSQVTMNTGELFF. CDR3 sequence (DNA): TGCGCCAGCAGCCAGGTCACGATGAACACCGGGGAGCTGTTTTTT.

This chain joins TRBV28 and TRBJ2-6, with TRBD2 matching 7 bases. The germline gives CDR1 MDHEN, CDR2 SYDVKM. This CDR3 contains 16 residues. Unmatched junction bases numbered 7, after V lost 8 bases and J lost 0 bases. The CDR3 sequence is CASATASGSGANVLTF. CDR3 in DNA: TGTGCCAGCGCTACTGCTAGCGGCTCTGGGGCCAACGTCCTGACTTTC.

CDR3 region: CASSYYGLAGTDTQYF. The CDR3 DNA sequence: TGTGCCAGCAGCTACTACGGACTAGCGGGTACAGATACGCAGTATTTT. The chain combines TRBV11-2 with TRBJ2-3; 11 bases match TRBD2. From germline, CDR1 is SGHAT and CDR2 FQNNGV. Unmatched junction bases numbered 6, after V lost 4 bases and J lost 3 bases. The CDR3 loop spans 16 amino acids.

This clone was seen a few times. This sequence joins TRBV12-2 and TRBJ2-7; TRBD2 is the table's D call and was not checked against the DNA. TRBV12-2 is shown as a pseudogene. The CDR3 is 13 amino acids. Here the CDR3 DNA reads TGTGCAAGTAGCGCGGGAGGCCAATACGAGCAGTACTTC. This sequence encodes CASSAGGQYEQYF.

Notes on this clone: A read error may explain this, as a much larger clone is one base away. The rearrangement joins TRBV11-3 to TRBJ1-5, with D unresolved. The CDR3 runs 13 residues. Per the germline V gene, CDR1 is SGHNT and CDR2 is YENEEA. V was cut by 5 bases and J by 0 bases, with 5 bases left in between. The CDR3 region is CASSLYSNQPQHF. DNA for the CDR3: TGTGCCAGCAGCCTATATAGCAATCAGCCCCAGCATTTT.

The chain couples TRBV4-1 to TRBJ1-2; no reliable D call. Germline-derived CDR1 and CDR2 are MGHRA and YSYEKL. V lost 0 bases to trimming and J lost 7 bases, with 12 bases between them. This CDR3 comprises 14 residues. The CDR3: CASSQDGREGGYTF. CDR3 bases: TGCGCCAGCAGCCAAGACGGAAGGGAAGGTGGCTACACCTTC.

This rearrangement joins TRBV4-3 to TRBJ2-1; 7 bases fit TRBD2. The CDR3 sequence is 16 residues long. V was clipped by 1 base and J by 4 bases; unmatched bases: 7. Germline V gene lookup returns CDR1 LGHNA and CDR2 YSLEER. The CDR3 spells CASSQVGGSGYNEQFF. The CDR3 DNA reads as TGCGCCAGCAGCCAAGTAGGTGGTAGCGGGTACAATGAGCAGTTCTTC.

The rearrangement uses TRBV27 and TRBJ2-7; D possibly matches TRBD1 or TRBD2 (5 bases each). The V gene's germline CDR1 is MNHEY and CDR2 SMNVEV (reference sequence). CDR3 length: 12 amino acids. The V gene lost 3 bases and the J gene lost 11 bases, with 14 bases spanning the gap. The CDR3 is CASSFEGTEEYF. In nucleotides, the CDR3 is TGTGCCAGCAGTTTCGAAGGGACGGAAGAGTACTTC.

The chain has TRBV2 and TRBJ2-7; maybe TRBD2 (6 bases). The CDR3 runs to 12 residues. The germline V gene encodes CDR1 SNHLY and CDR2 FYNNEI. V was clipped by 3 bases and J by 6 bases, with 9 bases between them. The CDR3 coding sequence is TGTGCCAGCAGTGATTTGGGGGGCGAGCAGTACTTC. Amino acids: CASSDLGGEQYF.

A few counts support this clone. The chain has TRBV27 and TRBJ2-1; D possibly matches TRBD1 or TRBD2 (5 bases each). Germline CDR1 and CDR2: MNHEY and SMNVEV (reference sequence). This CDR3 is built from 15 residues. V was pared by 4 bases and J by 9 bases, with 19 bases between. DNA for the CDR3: TGTGCCAGCAGTTGGGGCGGGCCTCGGGTGATTGAGCAGTTCTTC. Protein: CASSWGGPRVIEQFF.

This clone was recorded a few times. The CDR3 loop reads CASSSGNSDGYEQYF. DNA of the CDR3: TGCGCCAGCAGCTCAGGAAACAGTGATGGATACGAGCAGTACTTC. V gene TRBV5-1 combines with J gene TRBJ2-7, with D unresolved. The length of the CDR3 is 15 residues. Per germline, CDR1 SGHRS and CDR2 YFSETQ. The V and J ends lost 3 bases and 4 bases respectively, with 17 bases between them.

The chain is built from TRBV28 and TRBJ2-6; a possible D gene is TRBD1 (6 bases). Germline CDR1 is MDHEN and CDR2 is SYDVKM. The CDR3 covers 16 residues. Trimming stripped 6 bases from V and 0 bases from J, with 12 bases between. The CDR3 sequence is CASRPSQGSGANVLTF. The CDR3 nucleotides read TGTGCCAGCAGACCTTCACAGGGCTCTGGGGCCAACGTCCTGACTTTC.

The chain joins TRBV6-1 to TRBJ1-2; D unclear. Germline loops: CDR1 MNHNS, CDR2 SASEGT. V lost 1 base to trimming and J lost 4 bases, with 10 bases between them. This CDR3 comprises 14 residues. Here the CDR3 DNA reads TGTGCCAGCAGTGAAGTGGAGGCGGGCTATGGCTACACCTTC. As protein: CASSEVEAGYGYTF.

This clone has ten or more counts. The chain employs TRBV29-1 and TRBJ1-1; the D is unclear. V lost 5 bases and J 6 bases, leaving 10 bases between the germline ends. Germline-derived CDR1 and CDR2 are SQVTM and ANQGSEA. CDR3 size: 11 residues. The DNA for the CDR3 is TGCAGCGTTTCTGACGACGCTGAAGCTTTCTTT. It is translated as CSVSDDAEAFF.

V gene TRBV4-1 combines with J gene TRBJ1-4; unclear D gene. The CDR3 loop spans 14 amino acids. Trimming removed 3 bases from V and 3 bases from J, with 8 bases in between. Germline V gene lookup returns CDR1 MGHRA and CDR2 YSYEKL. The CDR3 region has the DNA TGCGCCAGCAGCCATGGGGTCTCTAATGAAAAACTGTTTTTT. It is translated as CASSHGVSNEKLFF.

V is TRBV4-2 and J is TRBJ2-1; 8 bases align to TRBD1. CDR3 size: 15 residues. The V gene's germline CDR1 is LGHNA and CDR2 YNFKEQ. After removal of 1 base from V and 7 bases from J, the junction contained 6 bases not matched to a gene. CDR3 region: CASSQGTGYRNEQFF. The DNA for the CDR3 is TGTGCCAGCAGCCAAGGGACAGGGTATCGAAATGAGCAGTTCTTC.

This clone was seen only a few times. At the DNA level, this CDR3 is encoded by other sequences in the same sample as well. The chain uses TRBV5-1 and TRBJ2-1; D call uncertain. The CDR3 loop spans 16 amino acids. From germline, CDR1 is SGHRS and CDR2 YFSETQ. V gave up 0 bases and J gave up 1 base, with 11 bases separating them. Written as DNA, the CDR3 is TGCGCCAGCAGCTTGGAAGCTTTTAGTTCCTACAATGAGCAGTTCTTC. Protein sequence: CASSLEAFSSYNEQFF.

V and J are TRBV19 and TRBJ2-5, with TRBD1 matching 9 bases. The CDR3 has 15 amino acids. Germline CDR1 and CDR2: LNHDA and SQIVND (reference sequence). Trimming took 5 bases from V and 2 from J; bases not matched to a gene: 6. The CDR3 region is CASSPGQGQQETQYF. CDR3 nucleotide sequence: TGTGCCAGTAGTCCGGGACAGGGACAACAAGAGACCCAGTACTTC.

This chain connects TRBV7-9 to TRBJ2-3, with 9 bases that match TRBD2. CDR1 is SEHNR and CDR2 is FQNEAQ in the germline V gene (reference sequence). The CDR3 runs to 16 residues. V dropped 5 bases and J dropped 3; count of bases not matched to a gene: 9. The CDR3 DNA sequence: TGTGCCAGCAGCAAGTTTAGCGGGAGTTTGACAGATACGCAGTATTTT. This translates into CASSKFSGSLTDTQYF.

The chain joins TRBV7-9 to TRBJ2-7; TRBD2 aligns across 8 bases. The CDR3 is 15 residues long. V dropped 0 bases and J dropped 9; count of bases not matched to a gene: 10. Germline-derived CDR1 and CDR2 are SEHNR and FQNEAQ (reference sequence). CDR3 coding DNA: TGTGCCAGCAGCTTAGCGGGGGCCCAGCGGGAGAGGCAGTACTTC. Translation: CASSLAGAQRERQYF.

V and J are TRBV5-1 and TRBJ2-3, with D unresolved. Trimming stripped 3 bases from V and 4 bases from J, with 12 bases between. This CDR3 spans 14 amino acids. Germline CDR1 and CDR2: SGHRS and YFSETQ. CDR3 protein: CASSSGSLPDTQYF. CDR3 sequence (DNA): TGCGCCAGCAGCTCCGGTAGCCTACCAGATACGCAGTATTTT.

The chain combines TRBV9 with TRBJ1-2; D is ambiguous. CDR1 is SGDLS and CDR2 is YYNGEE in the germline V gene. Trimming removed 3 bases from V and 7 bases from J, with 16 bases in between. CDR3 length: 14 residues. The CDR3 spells CASSGAPFDAGYTF. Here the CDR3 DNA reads TGTGCCAGCAGCGGAGCCCCGTTTGATGCTGGCTACACCTTC.

The CDR3, as DNA: TGTGCCAGCAGCCAACGTGTGGGAGAGCAGTTCTTC. Protein: CASSQRVGEQFF. V is TRBV7-2 and J is TRBJ2-1; no definite D call. Germline V CDR1 and CDR2: SGHTA, FQGNSA. The V end lost 5 bases, the J end lost 10 bases, and 12 bases lay between the germline ends. This CDR3 region has 12 residues. Full variable domain (remainder filled in from reference TRBV7-2 and TRBJ2-1): GAGVSQSPSNKVTEKGKDVELRCDPISGHTALYWYRQSLGQGLEFLIYFQGNSAPDKSGLPSDRFSAERTGGSVSTLTIQRTQQEDSAVYLCASSQRVGEQFFGPGTRLTVL.

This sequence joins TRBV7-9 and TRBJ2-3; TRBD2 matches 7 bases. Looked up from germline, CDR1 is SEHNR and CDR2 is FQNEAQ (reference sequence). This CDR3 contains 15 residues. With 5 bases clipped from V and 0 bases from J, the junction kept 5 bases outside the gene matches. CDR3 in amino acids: CASSIGLVSTDTQYF. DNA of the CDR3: TGTGCCAGCAGCATCGGACTAGTCAGCACAGATACGCAGTATTTT.

CDR3 protein: CASSIQGSTGELFF. As DNA, the CDR3 is TGTGCCAGTAGTATCCAGGGAAGTACCGGGGAGCTGTTTTTT. The rearrangement uses TRBV19 and TRBJ2-2; D may be TRBD1 (5 bases). The CDR3 extends over 14 amino acids. The V and J ends lost 3 bases and 5 bases respectively, with 10 bases between them. Germline V gene sequence: CDR1 LNHDA, CDR2 SQIVND (reference sequence).

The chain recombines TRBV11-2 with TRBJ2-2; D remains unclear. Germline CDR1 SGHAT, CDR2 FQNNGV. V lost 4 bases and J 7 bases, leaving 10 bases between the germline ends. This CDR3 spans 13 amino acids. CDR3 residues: CASSSQPHGELFF. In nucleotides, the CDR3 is TGTGCCAGCAGCTCCCAGCCCCACGGGGAGCTGTTTTTT.

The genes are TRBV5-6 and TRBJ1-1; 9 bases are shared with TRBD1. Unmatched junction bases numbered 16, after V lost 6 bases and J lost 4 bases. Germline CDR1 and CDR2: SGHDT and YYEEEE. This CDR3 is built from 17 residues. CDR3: CASTSDRGVVGGTEAFF. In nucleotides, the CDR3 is TGTGCCAGCACCTCGGACAGGGGCGTAGTTGGGGGCACTGAAGCTTTCTTT. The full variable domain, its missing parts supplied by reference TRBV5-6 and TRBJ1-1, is DAGVTQSPTHLIKTRGQQVTLRCSPKSGHDTVSWYQQALGQGPQFIFQYYEEEERQRGNFPDRFSGHQFPNYSSELNVNALLLGDSALYLCASTSDRGVVGGTEAFFGQGTRLTVV.